This T cell receptor (beta chain) was captured by sequencing in a study of cytomegalovirus exposure and HLA in healthy donors. This CDR3 region has 14 residues. The trim removed 4 bases at V and 4 bases at J, leaving 2 bases unmatched. CDR1 and CDR2 from the germline V gene are SGHKS and YYEKEE (reference sequence). The PCR had 60 Vbeta and 13 Jbeta primers. The protocol was immunoSEQ multiplex PCR, while the TCRdb copy is restricted to in-frame clones and leaves out a portion. The sample holds about 200,000 clones, 65% to 80% seen once. Sequenced material: PBMCs. The sequence was obtained from a girl aged 2-9 years in good health and CMV-seronegative. V gene TRBV5-5 combines with J gene TRBJ1-5, with TRBD1 matching over 10 bases. CDR3 residues: CASSRGQGNQPQHF. The DNA of the CDR3 is TGTGCCAGCAGCAGGGGACAGGGGAATCAGCCCCAGCATTTT.